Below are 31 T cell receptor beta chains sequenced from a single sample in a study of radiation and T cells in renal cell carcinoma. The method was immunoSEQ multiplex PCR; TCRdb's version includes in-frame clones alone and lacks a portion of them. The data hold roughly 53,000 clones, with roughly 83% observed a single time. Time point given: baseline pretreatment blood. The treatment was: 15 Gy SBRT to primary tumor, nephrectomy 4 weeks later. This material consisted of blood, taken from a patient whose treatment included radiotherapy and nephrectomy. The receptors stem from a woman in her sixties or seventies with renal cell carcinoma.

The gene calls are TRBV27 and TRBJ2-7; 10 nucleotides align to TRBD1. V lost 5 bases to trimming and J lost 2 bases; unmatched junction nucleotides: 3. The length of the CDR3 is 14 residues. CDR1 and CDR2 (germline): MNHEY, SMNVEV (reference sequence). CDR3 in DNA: TGTGCCAGCAGTCTCGGGACAGGGGCCTACGAGCAGTACTTC. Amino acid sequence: CASSLGTGAYEQYF.

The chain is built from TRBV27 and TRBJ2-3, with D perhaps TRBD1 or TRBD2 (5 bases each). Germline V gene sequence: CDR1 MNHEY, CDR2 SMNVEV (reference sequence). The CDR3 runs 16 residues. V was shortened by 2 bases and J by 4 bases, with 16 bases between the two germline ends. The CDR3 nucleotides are TGTGCCAGCAGTTTACAGGGACCCCGGGTAGCAGATACGCAGTATTTT. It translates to CASSLQGPRVADTQYF.

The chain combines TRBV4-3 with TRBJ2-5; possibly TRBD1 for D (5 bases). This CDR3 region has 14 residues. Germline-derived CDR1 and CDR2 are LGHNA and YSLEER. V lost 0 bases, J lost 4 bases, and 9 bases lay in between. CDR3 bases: TGCGCCAGCAGCCAAGACAGGGTCAGAGAGACCCAGTACTTC. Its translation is CASSQDRVRETQYF.

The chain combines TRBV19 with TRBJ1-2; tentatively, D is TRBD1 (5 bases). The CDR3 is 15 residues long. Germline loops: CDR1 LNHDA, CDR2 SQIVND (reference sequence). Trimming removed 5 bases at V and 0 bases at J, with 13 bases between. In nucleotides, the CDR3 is TGTGCCAGTAGTTCGGCGTCGACAGCTAACTATGGCTACACCTTC. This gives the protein CASSSASTANYGYTF.

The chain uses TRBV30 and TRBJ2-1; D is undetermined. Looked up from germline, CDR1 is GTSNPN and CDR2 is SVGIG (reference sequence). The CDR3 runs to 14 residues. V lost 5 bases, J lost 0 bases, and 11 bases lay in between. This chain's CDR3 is CAWVAQSSYNEQFF. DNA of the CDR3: TGTGCCTGGGTGGCTCAGAGCTCCTACAATGAGCAGTTCTTC. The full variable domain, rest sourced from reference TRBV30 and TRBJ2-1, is SQTIHQWPATLVQPVGSPLSLECTVEGTSNPNLYWYRQAAGRGLQLLFYSVGIGQISSEVPQNLSASRPQDRQFILSSKKLLLSDSGFYLCAWVAQSSYNEQFFGPGTRLTVL.

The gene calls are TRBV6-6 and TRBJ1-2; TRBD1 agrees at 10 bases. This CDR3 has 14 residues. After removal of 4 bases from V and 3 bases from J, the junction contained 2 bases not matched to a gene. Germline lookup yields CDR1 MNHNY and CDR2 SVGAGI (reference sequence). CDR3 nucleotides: TGTGCCAGCAGTTCCGACAGGGGGCACTATGGCTACACCTTC. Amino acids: CASSSDRGHYGYTF.

For the CDR3, the DNA is TGTGCCAGTAGTAAACCCGGGACACTGAACACTGAAGCTTTCTTT. The encoded protein is CASSKPGTLNTEAFF. The genes are TRBV19 and TRBJ1-1, with D maybe TRBD1 (6 bases). V gave up 4 bases and J gave up 0 bases, with 12 bases separating them. Germline V gene lookup returns CDR1 LNHDA and CDR2 SQIVND (reference sequence). This CDR3 is built from 15 residues.

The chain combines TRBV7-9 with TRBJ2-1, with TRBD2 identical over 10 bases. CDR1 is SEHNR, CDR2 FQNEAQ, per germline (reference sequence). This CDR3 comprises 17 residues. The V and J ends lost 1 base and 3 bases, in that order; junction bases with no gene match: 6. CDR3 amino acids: CASSLVTASGSYNEQFF. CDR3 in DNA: TGTGCCAGCAGCTTAGTTACGGCTAGCGGGAGCTACAATGAGCAGTTCTTC.

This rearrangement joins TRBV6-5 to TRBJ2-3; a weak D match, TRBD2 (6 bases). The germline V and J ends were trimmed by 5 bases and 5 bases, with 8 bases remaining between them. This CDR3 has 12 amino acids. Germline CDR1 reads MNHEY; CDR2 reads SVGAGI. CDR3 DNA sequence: TGTGCCAGCAGTCAAGCGGGAGATACGCAGTATTTT. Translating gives CASSQAGDTQYF.

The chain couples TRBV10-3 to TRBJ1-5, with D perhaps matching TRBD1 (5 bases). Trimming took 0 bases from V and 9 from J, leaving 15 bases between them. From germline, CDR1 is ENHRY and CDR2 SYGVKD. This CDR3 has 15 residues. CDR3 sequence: CAISESTGSGGPQHF. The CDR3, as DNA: TGTGCCATCAGTGAGTCTACCGGGTCCGGGGGGCCCCAGCATTTT.

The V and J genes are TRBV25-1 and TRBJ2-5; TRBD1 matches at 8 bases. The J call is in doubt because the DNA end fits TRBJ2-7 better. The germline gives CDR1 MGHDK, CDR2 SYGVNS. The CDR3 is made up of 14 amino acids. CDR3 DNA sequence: TGTGCCAGCAGTGGGACAGGGATGACCTACGAGCAGTACTTC. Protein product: CASSGTGMTYEQYF.

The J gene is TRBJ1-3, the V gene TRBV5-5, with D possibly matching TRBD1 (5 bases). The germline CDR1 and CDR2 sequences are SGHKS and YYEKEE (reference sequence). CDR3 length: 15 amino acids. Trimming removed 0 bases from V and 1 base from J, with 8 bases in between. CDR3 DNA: TGTGCCAGCAGCTTGGTCCCAGGGTCTGGAAACACCATATATTTT. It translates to CASSLVPGSGNTIYF.

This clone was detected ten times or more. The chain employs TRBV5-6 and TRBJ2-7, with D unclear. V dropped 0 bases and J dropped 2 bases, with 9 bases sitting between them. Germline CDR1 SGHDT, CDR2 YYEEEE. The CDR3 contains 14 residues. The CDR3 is CASSLETNPYEQYF. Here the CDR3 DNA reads TGTGCCAGCAGCTTGGAGACAAATCCCTACGAGCAGTACTTC.

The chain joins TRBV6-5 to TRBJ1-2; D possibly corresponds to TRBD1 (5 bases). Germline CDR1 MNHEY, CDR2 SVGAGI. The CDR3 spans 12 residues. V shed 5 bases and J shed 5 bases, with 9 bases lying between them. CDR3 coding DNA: TGTGCCAGCAGTGACAGTAATTATGGCTACACCTTC. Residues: CASSDSNYGYTF.

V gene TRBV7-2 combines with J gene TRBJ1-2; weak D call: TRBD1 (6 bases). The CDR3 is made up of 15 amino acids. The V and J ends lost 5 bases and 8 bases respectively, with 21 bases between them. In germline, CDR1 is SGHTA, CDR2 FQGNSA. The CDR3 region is CASSRSGQGTEGYTF. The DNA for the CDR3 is TGTGCCAGCAGCCGCTCCGGCCAGGGGACGGAAGGCTACACCTTC. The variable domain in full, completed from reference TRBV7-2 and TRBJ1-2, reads GAGVSQSPSNKVTEKGKDVELRCDPISGHTALYWYRQSLGQGLEFLIYFQGNSAPDKSGLPSDRFSAERTGGSVSTLTIQRTQQEDSAVYLCASSRSGQGTEGYTFGSGTRLTVV.

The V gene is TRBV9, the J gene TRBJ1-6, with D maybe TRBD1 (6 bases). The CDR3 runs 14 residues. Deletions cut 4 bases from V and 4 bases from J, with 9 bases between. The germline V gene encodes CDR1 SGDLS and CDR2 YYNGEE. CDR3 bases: TGTGCCAGCAGCAGGGGGGATTATAATTCACCCCTCCACTTT. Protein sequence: CASSRGDYNSPLHF.

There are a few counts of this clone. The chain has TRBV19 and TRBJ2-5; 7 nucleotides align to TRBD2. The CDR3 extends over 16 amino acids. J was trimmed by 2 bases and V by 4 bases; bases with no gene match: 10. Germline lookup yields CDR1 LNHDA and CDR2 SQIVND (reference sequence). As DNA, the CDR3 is TGTGCCAGTAGTACGACCGGTGCAGCGGGGCAAGAGACCCAGTACTTC. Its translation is CASSTTGAAGQETQYF.

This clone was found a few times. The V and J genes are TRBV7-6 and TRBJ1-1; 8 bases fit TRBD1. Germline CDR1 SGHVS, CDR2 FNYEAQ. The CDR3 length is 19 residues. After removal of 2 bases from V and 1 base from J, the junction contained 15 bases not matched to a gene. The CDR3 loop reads CASSLRAVPMGQANTEAFF. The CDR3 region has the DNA TGTGCCAGCAGCTTACGGGCAGTTCCAATGGGACAGGCGAACACTGAAGCTTTCTTT.

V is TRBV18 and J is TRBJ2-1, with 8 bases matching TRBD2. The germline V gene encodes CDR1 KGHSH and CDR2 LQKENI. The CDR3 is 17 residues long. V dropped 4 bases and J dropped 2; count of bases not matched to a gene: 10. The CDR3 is CASSLNGLAGPYNEQFF. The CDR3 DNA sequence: TGTGCCAGCTCACTAAATGGCCTAGCGGGTCCCTACAATGAGCAGTTCTTC.

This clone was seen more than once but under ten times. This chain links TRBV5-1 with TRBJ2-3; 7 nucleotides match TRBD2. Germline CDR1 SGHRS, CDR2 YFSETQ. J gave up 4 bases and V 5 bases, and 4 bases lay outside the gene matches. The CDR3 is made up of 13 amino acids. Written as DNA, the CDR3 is TGCGCCAGCAGGACTAGCCCGCCAGATACGCAGTATTTT. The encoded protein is CASRTSPPDTQYF.

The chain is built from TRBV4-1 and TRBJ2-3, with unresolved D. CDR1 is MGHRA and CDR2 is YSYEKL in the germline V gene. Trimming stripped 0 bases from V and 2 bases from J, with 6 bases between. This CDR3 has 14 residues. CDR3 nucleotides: TGCGCCAGCAGCCAAGATTCCCTCACAGATACGCAGTATTTT. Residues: CASSQDSLTDTQYF.

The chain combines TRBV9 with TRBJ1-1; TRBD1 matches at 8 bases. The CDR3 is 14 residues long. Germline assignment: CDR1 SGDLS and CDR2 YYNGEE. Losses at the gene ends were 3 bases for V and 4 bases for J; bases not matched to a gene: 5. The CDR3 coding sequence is TGTGCCAGCAGCGCTACAGGGGGATCCACTGAAGCTTTCTTT. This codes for CASSATGGSTEAFF.

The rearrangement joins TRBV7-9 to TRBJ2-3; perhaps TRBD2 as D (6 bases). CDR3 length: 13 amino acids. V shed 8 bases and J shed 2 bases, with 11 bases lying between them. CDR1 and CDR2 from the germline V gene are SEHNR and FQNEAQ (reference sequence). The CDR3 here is CASRAGPTDTQYF. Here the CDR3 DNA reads TGTGCCAGCCGGGCGGGGCCCACAGATACGCAGTATTTT.

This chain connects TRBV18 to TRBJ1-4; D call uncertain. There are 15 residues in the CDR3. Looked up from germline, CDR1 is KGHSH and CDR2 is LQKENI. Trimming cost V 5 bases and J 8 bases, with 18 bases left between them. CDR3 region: CASSTGWSGREKLFF. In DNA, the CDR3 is TGTGCCAGCTCAACCGGGTGGTCGGGCCGGGAAAAACTGTTTTTT.

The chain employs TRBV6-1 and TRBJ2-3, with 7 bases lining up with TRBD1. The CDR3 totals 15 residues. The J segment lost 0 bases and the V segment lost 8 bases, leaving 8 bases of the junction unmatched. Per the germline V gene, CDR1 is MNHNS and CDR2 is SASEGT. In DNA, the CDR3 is TGTGCCAGCGGTATGACAGGGCTTAGCACAGATACGCAGTATTTT. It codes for CASGMTGLSTDTQYF.

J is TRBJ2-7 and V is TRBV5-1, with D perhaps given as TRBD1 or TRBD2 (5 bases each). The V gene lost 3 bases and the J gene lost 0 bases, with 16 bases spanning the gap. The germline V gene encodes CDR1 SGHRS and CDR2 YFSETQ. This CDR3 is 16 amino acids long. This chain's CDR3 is CASSWTGTLSSYEQYF. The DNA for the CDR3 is TGCGCCAGCAGCTGGACCGGGACGCTAAGCTCCTACGAGCAGTACTTC. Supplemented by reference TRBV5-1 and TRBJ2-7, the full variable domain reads KAGVTQTPRYLIKTRGQQVTLSCSPISGHRSVSWYQQTPGQGLQFLFEYFSETQRNKGNFPGRFSGRQFSNSRSEMNVSTLELGDSALYLCASSWTGTLSSYEQYFGPGTRLTVT.

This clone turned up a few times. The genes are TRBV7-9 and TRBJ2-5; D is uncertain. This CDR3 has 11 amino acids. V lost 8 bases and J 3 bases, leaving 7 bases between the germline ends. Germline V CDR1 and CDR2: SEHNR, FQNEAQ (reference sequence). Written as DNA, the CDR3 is TGTGCCAGCCGCGTTAAAGAGACCCAGTACTTC. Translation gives CASRVKETQYF.

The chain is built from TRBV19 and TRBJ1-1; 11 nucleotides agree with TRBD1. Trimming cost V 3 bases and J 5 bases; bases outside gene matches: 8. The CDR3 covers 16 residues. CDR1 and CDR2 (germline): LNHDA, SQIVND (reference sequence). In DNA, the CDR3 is TGTGCCAGTAGTATCGGACAGGGGGCTCTATTTACTGAAGCTTTCTTT. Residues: CASSIGQGALFTEAFF.

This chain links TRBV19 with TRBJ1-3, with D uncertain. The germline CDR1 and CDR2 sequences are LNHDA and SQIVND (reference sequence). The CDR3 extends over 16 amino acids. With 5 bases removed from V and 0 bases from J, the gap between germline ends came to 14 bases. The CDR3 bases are TGTGCCAGTAGTCATAGAGCGGGGTTCTCTGGAAACACCATATATTTT. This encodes CASSHRAGFSGNTIYF.

The CDR3 nucleotides are TGTGCCAGCAGCTTAATTACAGGGGGCGGGATAGGGAACACCGGGGAGCTGTTTTTT. Its translation: CASSLITGGGIGNTGELFF. The V call is TRBV7-8, the J call TRBJ2-2; 9 nucleotides align to TRBD1. V shed 2 bases and J 1 base; nucleotides not matched to a gene: 11. Germline CDR1 SGHVS, CDR2 FQNEAQ. There are 19 residues in the CDR3.

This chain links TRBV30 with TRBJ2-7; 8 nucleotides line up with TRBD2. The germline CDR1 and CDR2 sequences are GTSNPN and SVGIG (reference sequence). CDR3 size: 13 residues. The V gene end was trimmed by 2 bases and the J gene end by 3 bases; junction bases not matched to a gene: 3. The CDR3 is CAWSPGLDYEQYF. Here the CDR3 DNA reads TGTGCCTGGAGTCCGGGACTAGACTACGAGCAGTACTTC.